Below, 10 T cell receptor beta chains from the same sample are listed, as sequenced in a study of T cells in localized non-small cell lung cancer (dated by TCRdb to the early 2020s). The library was obtained by the immunoSEQ multiplex PCR assay. This immuneACCESS table, as held by TCRdb, lists in-frame sequences with V and J called but not all clones. Of the missing ones, under half trace to an unresolved V gene in checked studies; the others have no known cause. For this sample there are more than 5,000 clones; about 47% appear just once. The biggest ten clones account for 7% to 9% of the sample. This sample comprised lung tumor tissue, obtained before any cancer treatment. These receptor sequences come from a man between 40 and 69 years old with stage III lung adenocarcinoma.

V gene TRBV6-8 combines with J gene TRBJ1-1; D not resolved. The CDR3 loop spans 14 amino acids. Germline V gene sequence: CDR1 MNHGY, CDR2 SAAAGT. V was pared by 0 bases and J by 1 base, with 6 bases between. The CDR3 spells CASSYSLGNTEAFF. As DNA, the CDR3 is TGTGCCAGCAGTTACTCTTTAGGGAACACTGAAGCTTTCTTT.

The chain combines TRBV12-5 with TRBJ2-1; 11 bases agree with TRBD2. From germline, CDR1 is LGHNT and CDR2 FRNRAP. The CDR3 totals 15 residues. V shed 2 bases, J shed 9 bases, and the junction held 6 bases outside the gene matches. The CDR3 DNA reads TGTGCTAGTGGTTTGCAACTAGCGGGAGTCGGTGAGCAGTTCTTC. It is translated as CASGLQLAGVGEQFF.

This clone has more than one count but fewer than ten. The gene calls are TRBV11-3 and TRBJ2-1; 11 bases align to TRBD2. With V trimmed by 3 bases and J by 8 bases, 6 bases remained unmatched. There are 15 residues in the CDR3. Germline loops: CDR1 SGHNT, CDR2 YENEEA. The CDR3 DNA reads TGTGCCAGCAGCTTGAGACTAGCGGGGCGGGATGAGCAGTTCTTC. It encodes CASSLRLAGRDEQFF. Full variable domain (missing parts from reference TRBV11-3 and TRBJ2-1): EAGVVQSPRYKIIEKKQPVAFWCNPISGHNTLYWYLQNLGQGPELLIRYENEEAVDDSQLPKDRFSAERLKGVDSTLKIQPAELGDSAVYLCASSLRLAGRDEQFFGPGTRLTVL.

CDR3 loop: CASSLYPVNTEAFF. The CDR3 DNA follows: TGTGCCAGCAGTTTATATCCAGTGAACACTGAAGCTTTCTTT. The chain links TRBV27 to TRBJ1-1; no clear D. CDR3 length equals 14 residues. Germline CDR1 reads MNHEY; CDR2 reads SMNVEV (reference sequence). The germline V and J ends were trimmed by 1 base and 0 bases, with 6 bases remaining between them.

This clone came up a few times. The rearrangement links TRBV5-1 to TRBJ1-2; no reliable D call. Trimming shortened V by 0 bases and J by 4 bases, and 16 bases separated the two germline ends. Germline V CDR1 and CDR2: SGHRS, YFSETQ. The CDR3 sequence is 16 residues long. CDR3 region: CASSLEGPTRIYGYTF. Written as DNA, the CDR3 is TGCGCCAGCAGCTTGGAAGGCCCGACACGGATCTATGGCTACACCTTC. The variable domain in full, completed from reference TRBV5-1 and TRBJ1-2, reads KAGVTQTPRYLIKTRGQQVTLSCSPISGHRSVSWYQQTPGQGLQFLFEYFSETQRNKGNFPGRFSGRQFSNSRSEMNVSTLELGDSALYLCASSLEGPTRIYGYTFGSGTRLTVV.

The chain employs TRBV18 and TRBJ2-7; maybe TRBD1 (5 bases). The V end was cut by 1 base, the J end by 2 bases, with 9 bases between. Germline values: CDR1 KGHSH, CDR2 LQKENI. There are 14 residues in the CDR3. Written as DNA, the CDR3 is TGTGCCAGCTCACCACAGGGGCTGACCTACGAGCAGTACTTC. Amino acids: CASSPQGLTYEQYF.

The CDR3 here is CASSGNLLGSGNTIYF. The CDR3 DNA reads TGTGCCAGCAGTGGGAACCTCCTGGGCTCTGGAAACACCATATATTTT. V is TRBV9 and J is TRBJ1-3; D unclear. Trimming removed 5 bases from V and 0 bases from J, with 15 bases in between. The CDR3 has 16 residues. In germline, CDR1 is SGDLS, CDR2 YYNGEE. Full variable domain (outside the CDR3, taken from reference TRBV9 and TRBJ1-3): DSGVTQTPKHLITATGQRVTLRCSPRSGDLSVYWYQQSLDQGLQFLIQYYNGEERAKGNILERFSAQQFPDLHSELNLSSLELGDSALYFCASSGNLLGSGNTIYFGEGSWLTVV.

The chain couples TRBV9 to TRBJ1-3; D unresolved. The ends were cut back, 0 bases at V and 0 bases at J, with 4 bases in the middle. In germline, CDR1 is SGDLS, CDR2 YYNGEE. The CDR3 totals 14 residues. CDR3 protein: CASSVAVSGNTIYF. The CDR3 DNA reads as TGTGCCAGCAGCGTAGCCGTCTCTGGAAACACCATATATTTT.

The gene calls are TRBV7-4 and TRBJ2-3; D is unresolved. V was pared by 4 bases and J by 0 bases, with 5 bases between. The germline V gene has CDR1 SGHVT and CDR2 SQSDAQ. This CDR3 comprises 13 residues. CDR3 DNA: TGTGCCAGCAGCTCAGACAGCACAGATACGCAGTATTTT. This codes for CASSSDSTDTQYF. Together with reference TRBV7-4 and TRBJ2-3, the CDR3 gives the full variable domain: GAGVSQSPRYKVAKRGRDVALRCDSISGHVTLYWYRQTLGQGSEVLTYSQSDAQRDKSGRPSGRFSAERPERSVSTLKIQRTEQGDSAVYLCASSSDSTDTQYFGPGTRLTVL.

The V and J genes are TRBV6-8 and TRBJ1-2; D is possibly TRBD1 (6 bases). CDR1 and CDR2 from the germline V gene are MNHGY and SAAAGT. The CDR3 has 14 residues. V lost 4 bases and J lost 3, with 12 bases in between. The CDR3 loop is CASSWGLNDYGYTF. In nucleotides, the CDR3 is TGTGCCAGCAGTTGGGGGCTAAATGACTATGGCTACACCTTC.